This T cell receptor (beta chain) was recorded in a study of cytomegalovirus exposure and HLA in healthy donors. In the study overall: The early release's HLA-typed donors yielded approximately 81 million unique TCRs.

The CDR3 covers 15 residues. Deletions cut 4 bases from V and 0 bases from J, with 10 bases between. Germline V gene sequence: CDR1 MNHEY, CDR2 SVGAGI. Each donor was nominally healthy when sampled (though unrecorded immune exposures were likely). PCR employed 60 Vbeta and 13 Jbeta primers. The data were produced by immunoSEQ multiplex PCR, yet TCRdb's version contains in-frame clones alone and is incomplete. There are about 98,000 clones in the sample; around 80% occur only once, and roughly 8% lies in the top ten. The sequence derives from a human donor in good health. Sequences were obtained from PBMCs. V is TRBV6-5 and J is TRBJ1-3, with no clear D. DNA for the CDR3: TGTGCCAGCAGTTTCACAGAACACTCTGGAAACACCATATATTTT. This encodes CASSFTEHSGNTIYF.